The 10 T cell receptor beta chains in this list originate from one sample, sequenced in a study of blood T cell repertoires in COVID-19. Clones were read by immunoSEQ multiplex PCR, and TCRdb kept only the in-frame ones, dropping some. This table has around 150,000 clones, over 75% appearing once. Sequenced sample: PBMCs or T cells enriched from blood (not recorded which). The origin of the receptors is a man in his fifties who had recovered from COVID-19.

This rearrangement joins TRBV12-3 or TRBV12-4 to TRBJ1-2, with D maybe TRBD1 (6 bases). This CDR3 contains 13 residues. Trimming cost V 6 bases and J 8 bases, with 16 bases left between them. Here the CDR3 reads CASRGLGGAGYTF. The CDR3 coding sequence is TGTGCCAGCAGGGGATTAGGGGGAGCCGGCTACACCTTC.

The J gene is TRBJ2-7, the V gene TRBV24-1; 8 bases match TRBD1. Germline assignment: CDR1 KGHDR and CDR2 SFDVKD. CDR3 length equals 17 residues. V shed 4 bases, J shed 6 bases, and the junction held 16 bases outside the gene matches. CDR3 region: CATSDPVGGTGGSEQYF. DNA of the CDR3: TGTGCCACCAGTGACCCCGTTGGGGGGACAGGAGGCTCCGAGCAGTACTTC.

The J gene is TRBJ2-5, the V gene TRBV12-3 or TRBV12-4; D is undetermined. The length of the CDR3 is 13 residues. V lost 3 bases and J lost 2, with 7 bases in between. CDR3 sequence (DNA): TGTGCCAGCAGTTTTTCTAGGCAAGAGACCCAGTACTTC. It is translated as CASSFSRQETQYF.

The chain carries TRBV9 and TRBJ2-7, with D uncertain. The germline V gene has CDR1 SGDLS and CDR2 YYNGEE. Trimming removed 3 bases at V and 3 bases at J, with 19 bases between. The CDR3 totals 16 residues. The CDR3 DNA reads TGTGCCAGCAGCGCATACCCAGTATCGGCAGGCTACGAGCAGTACTTC. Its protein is CASSAYPVSAGYEQYF. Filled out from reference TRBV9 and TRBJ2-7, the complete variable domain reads DSGVTQTPKHLITATGQRVTLRCSPRSGDLSVYWYQQSLDQGLQFLIQYYNGEERAKGNILERFSAQQFPDLHSELNLSSLELGDSALYFCASSAYPVSAGYEQYFGPGTRLTVT.

The CDR3 is CASSPASTSTDTQYF. CDR3 sequence (DNA): TGTGCCAGCTCACCGGCTAGTACTAGCACAGATACGCAGTATTTT. The chain combines TRBV18 with TRBJ2-3, with unresolved D. Trimming removed 3 bases from V and 0 bases from J, with 10 bases in between. CDR3 length equals 15 residues. The germline V gene has CDR1 KGHSH and CDR2 LQKENI.

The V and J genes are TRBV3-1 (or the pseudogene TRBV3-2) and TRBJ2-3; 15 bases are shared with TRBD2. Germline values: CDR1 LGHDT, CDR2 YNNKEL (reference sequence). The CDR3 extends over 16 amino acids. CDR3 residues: CACGTRTSGRGDTQYF. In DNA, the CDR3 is TGTGCTTGTGGAACCAGGACTAGCGGGAGGGGGGATACGCAGTATTTT.

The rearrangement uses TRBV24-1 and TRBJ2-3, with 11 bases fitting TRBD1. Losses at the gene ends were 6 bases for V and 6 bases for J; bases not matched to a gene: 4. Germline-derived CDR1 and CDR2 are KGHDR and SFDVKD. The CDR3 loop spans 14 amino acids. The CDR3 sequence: CATSPGTGGDTQYF. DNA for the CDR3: TGTGCCACCAGTCCCGGGACAGGGGGGGATACGCAGTATTTT.

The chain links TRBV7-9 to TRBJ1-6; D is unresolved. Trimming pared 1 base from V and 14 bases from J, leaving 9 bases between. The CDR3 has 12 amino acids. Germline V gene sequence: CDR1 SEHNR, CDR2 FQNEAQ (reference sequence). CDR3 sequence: CASSLDQASLHF. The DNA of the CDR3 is TGTGCCAGCAGCTTAGATCAGGCATCCCTCCACTTT.

In nucleotides, the CDR3 is TGTGCCAGCAGTGCGGGACAGGACACCGGGGAGCTGTTTTTT. Translated: CASSAGQDTGELFF. The V gene is TRBV27, the J gene TRBJ2-2; TRBD1 aligns across 8 bases. CDR3 size: 14 residues. The germline V gene has CDR1 MNHEY and CDR2 SMNVEV (reference sequence). The ends lost 5 bases at V and 3 bases at J; junction bases unmatched: 2.

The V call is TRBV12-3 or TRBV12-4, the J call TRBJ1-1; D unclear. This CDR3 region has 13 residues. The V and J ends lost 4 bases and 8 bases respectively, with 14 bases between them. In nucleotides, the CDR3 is TGTGCCAGCAGTTGGGGAAGGAGCGGAGAAGCTTTCTTT. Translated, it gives CASSWGRSGEAFF.